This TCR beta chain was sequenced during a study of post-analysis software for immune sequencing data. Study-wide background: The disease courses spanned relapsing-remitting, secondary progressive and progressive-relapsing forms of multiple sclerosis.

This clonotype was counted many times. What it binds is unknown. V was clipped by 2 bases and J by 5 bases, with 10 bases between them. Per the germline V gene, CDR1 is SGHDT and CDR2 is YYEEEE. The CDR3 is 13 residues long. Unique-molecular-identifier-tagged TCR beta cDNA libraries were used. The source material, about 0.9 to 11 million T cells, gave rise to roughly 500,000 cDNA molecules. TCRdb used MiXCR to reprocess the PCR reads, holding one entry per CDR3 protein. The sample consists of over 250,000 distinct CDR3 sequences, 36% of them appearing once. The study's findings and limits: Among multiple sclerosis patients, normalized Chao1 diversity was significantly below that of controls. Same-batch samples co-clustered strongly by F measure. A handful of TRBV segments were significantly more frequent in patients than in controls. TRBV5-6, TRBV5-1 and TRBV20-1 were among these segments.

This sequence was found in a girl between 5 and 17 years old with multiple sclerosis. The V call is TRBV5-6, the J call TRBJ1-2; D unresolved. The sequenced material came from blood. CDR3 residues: CASSLRDPYGYTF. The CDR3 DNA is TGTGCCAGCAGCTTAAGGGATCCTTATGGCTACACCTTC. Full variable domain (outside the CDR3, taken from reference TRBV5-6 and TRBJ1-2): DAGVTQSPTHLIKTRGQQVTLRCSPKSGHDTVSWYQQALGQGPQFIFQYYEEEERQRGNFPDRFSGHQFPNYSSELNVNALLLGDSALYLCASSLRDPYGYTFGSGTRLTVV.